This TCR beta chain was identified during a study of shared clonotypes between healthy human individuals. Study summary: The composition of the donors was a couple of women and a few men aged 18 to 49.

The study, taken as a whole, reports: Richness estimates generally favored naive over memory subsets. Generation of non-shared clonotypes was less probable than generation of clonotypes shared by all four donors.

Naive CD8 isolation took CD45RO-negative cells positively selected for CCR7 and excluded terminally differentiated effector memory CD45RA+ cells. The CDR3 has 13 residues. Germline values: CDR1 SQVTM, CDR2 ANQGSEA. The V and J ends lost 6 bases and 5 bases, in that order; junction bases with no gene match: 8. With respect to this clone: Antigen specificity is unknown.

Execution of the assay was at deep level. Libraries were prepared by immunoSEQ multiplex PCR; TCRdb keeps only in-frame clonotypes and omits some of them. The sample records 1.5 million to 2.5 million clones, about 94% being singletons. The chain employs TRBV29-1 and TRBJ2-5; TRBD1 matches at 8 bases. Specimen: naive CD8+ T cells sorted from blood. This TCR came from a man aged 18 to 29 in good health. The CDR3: CSVTQGVGETQYF. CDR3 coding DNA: TGCAGCGTAACACAGGGGGTTGGGGAGACCCAGTACTTC.